This TCR beta chain was obtained from a study of neurological immune-mediated disorders. Unsorted libraries came from 2 million PBMCs stored at -80 °C. At least ten counts were recorded for this clonotype. Its antigen is undetermined. The CDR3 has 17 residues. CDR1 and CDR2 from the germline V gene are SQVTM and ANQGSEA. Trimming shortened V by 2 bases and J by 5 bases, and 23 bases separated the two germline ends. 5'RACE generated cDNA with 10-nucleotide random UMIs. TCRdb reprocessed the 5' RACE reads via MiXCR and lists one record per CDR3 protein. The sample holds 46,000 or so distinct CDR3 sequences, approximately 10% seen once. Study observations and caveats: Across subjects, expanded clones had no CDR3 amino acid sequences in common, pointing to private repertoires in all groups. The most TCR clonal expansion was seen in HTLV-1-associated myelopathy, whereas the least was seen in multiple sclerosis, below the level in healthy controls.

Input material: PBMCs. The chain carries TRBV29-1 and TRBJ2-3; D is possibly TRBD2 (6 bases). The origin of this receptor is a middle-aged woman with HTLV-1-associated myelopathy (HAM/TSP). CDR3 sequence reads: CSVERGGGFSRGDTQYF. CDR3 coding DNA: TGCAGCGTTGAACGGGGTGGGGGGTTCAGCCGAGGAGATACGCAGTATTTT.